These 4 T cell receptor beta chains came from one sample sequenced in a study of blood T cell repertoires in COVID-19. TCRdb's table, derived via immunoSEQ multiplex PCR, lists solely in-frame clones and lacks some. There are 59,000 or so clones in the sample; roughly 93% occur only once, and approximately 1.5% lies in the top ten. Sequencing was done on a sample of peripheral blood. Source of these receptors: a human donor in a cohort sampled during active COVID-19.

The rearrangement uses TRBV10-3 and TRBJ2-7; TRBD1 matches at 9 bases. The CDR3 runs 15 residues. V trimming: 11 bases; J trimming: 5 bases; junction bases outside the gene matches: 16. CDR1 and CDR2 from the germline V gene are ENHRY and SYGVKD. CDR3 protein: CASRIGDRADHEQYF. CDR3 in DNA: TGTGCCTCAAGAATAGGGGACAGGGCTGACCACGAGCAGTACTTC.

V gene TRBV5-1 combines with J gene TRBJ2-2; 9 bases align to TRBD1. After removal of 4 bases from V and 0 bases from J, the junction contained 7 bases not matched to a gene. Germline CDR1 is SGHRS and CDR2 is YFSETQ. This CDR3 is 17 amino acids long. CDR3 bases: TGCGCCAGCAGCCATTCTGGGACAGGGCCGAACACCGGGGAGCTGTTTTTT. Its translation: CASSHSGTGPNTGELFF.

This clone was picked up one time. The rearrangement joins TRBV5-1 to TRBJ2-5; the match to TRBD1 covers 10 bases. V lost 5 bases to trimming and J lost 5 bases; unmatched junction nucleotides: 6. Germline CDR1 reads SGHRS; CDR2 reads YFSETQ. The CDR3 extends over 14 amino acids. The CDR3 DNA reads TGCGCCAGCAGTTTGTTGGGACAGGGGGAGACCCAGTACTTC. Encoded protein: CASSLLGQGETQYF.

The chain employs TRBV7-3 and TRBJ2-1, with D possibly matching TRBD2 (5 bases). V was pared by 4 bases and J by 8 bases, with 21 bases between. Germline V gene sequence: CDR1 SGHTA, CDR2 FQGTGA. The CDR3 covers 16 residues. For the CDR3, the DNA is TGTGCCAGCAGCTCCCACACGGCCGGCGGGCCCCATGAGCAGTTCTTC. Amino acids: CASSSHTAGGPHEQFF.